This T cell receptor (beta chain) was documented in a study of T-cell reconstitution after alpha-beta-depleted transplantation in children. The study, taken as a whole, reports: Where alpha-beta T cells came from about two months after transplant was reportedly several hundred expanded graft clones. It was newly produced T cells that mostly accounted for T-cell counts and diversity one year after transplant. Surviving recipient T cells and thymic progenitors underlay high day-60 TCRbeta diversity in some patients.

Germline values: CDR1 MDHEN, CDR2 SYDVKM. V lost 2 bases to trimming and J lost 0 bases, with 8 bases between them. The CDR3 contains 16 residues. This clonotype was recorded at least ten times. Antigen unknown. The library targeted TCRbeta and was prepared with unique molecular identifiers. MiXCR was run by TCRdb on the PCR reads, yielding one entry per CDR3 protein. In the table there are 250,000 or so distinct CDR3 sequences, 7.5% to 9.5% of which are singletons. This chain links TRBV28 with TRBJ2-6, with D unclear. Here the sequenced sample was PBMCs, mostly from graft donor cells, taken 180 days after TCRalphabeta/CD19-depleted stem cell transplant. This receptor was identified in a male patient aged 5 to 17 who had a stem cell transplant for acute lymphoblastic leukemia, so the T cells may come from the graft donor. The CDR3 sequence: CASSLGTVSGANVLTF. The CDR3 nucleotides read TGTGCCAGCAGTTTAGGTACAGTCTCTGGGGCCAACGTCCTGACTTTC.